The 8 T cell receptor beta chains given below trace back to one sample, sequenced in a study of blood T cell repertoires in COVID-19. Repertoires were generated with immunoSEQ multiplex PCR, while TCRdb's copy carries only in-frame clones and drops some. The data show approximately 300,000 clones, roughly 90% seen once. The sample taken for sequencing was PBMCs or T cells enriched from blood (not recorded which). The receptors derive from a woman aged 18 to 35 with acute COVID-19.

The rearrangement links TRBV28 to TRBJ1-5, with D perhaps matching TRBD1 (5 bases). Trimming took off 5 bases at V and 6 bases at J, with 20 bases between the two ends. The CDR3 runs 16 residues. CDR1 is MDHEN, CDR2 SYDVKM, per germline. The CDR3 here is CASSLAGIVFGQPQHF. DNA of the CDR3: TGTGCCAGCAGTCTGGCAGGGATCGTCTTTGGTCAGCCCCAGCATTTT.

The gene calls are TRBV6-5 and TRBJ2-7; 7 nucleotides line up with TRBD1. The germline V gene has CDR1 MNHEY and CDR2 SVGAGI. V dropped 5 bases and J dropped 0; count of bases not matched to a gene: 7. The CDR3 extends over 15 amino acids. The chain's CDR3 is CASSKTGTASYEQYF. DNA of the CDR3: TGTGCCAGCAGTAAAACCGGGACAGCCTCCTACGAGCAGTACTTC.

The CDR3 DNA reads as TGTGCCAGCAGCAAGCGGGACGGAGAGACCCAGTACTTC. Amino acid sequence: CASSKRDGETQYF. The chain employs TRBV12-3 or TRBV12-4 and TRBJ2-5; 7 nucleotides line up with TRBD2. The J segment lost 4 bases and the V segment lost 6 bases, leaving 5 bases of the junction unmatched. The CDR3 consists of 13 residues.

Of note for this clone: This same CDR3 is encoded by further DNA sequences in the sample. The CDR3 sequence is CASSLRGGYTF. The DNA of the CDR3 is TGTGCCAGCAGCCTCCGGGGAGGCTACACCTTC. The gene calls are TRBV28 and TRBJ1-2, with unresolved D. The CDR3 totals 11 residues. Germline V gives CDR1 MDHEN, CDR2 SYDVKM. The V end was cut by 6 bases, the J end by 8 bases, with 10 bases between.

The rearrangement uses TRBV5-4 and TRBJ2-7; D is perhaps TRBD1 (6 bases). The germline V and J ends were trimmed by 3 bases and 2 bases, with 9 bases remaining between them. Per germline, CDR1 SGHNT and CDR2 YYREEE (reference sequence). CDR3 length equals 13 residues. CDR3 amino acids: CASSSRTAYEQYF. The DNA for the CDR3 is TGTGCCAGCAGCTCGCGGACAGCCTACGAGCAGTACTTC.

The J gene is TRBJ2-7, the V gene TRBV7-9, with 9 bases fitting TRBD1. The V and J ends lost 4 bases and 5 bases, in that order; junction bases with no gene match: 9. Germline CDR1 and CDR2: SEHNR and FQNEAQ (reference sequence). The CDR3 is 15 residues long. CDR3 loop: CASSYGETGGDEQYF. Written as DNA, the CDR3 is TGTGCCAGCAGCTATGGAGAAACAGGGGGCGACGAGCAGTACTTC.

This chain connects TRBV28 to TRBJ2-6; 9 bases are shared with TRBD1. The trim removed 4 bases at V and 0 bases at J, leaving 13 bases unmatched. CDR3 length equals 20 residues. CDR1 MDHEN and CDR2 SYDVKM come from the germline V gene. The CDR3 DNA is TGTGCCAGCAGTTCCGGGACAGGGCGGCAGTATGGCTCTGGGGCCAACGTCCTGACTTTC. Its protein is CASSSGTGRQYGSGANVLTF. The full variable domain, completed using reference TRBV28 and TRBJ2-6, is DVKVTQSSRYLVKRTGEKVFLECVQDMDHENMFWYRQDPGLGLRLIYFSYDVKMKEKGDIPEGYSVSREKKERFSLILESASTNQTSMYLCASSSGTGRQYGSGANVLTFGAGSRLTVL.

The chain has TRBV28 and TRBJ2-1; 11 nucleotides line up with TRBD2. J lost 0 bases, V lost 7 bases, and 5 bases had no gene match. The CDR3 totals 16 residues. Germline CDR1 MDHEN, CDR2 SYDVKM. The CDR3 sequence: CASKLAGVGSYNEQFF. As DNA, the CDR3 is TGTGCCAGCAAACTAGCGGGAGTCGGCTCCTACAATGAGCAGTTCTTC.